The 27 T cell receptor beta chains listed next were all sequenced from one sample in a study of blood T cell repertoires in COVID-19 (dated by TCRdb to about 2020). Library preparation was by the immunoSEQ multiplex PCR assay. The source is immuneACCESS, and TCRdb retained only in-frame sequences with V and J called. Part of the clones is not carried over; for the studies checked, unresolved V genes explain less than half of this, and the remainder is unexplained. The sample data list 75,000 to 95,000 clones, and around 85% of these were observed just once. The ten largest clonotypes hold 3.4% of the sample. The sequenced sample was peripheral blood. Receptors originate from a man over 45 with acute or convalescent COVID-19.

The CDR3 sequence: CASSWGRSNTGELFF. CDR3 nucleotide sequence: TGTGCCAGCAGCTGGGGGCGGAGCAACACCGGGGAGCTGTTTTTT. This chain links TRBV9 with TRBJ2-2; D may be TRBD1 (6 bases). V lost 4 bases, J lost 2 bases, and 12 bases lay in between. The CDR3 is 15 amino acids. CDR1 and CDR2 from the germline V gene are SGDLS and YYNGEE.

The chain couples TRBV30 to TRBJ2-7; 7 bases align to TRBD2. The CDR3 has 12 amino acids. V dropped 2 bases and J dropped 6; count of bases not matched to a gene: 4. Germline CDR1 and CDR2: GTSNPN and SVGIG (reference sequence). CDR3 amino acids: CAWSTGGSEQYF. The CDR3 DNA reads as TGTGCCTGGAGTACCGGGGGGAGCGAGCAGTACTTC.

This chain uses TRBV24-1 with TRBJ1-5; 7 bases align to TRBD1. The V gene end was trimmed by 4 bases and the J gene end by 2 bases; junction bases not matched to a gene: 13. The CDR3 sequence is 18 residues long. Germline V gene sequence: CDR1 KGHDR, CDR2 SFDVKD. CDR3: CATSDPGRGPIGNQPQHF. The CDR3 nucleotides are TGTGCCACCAGTGACCCCGGGAGGGGGCCGATTGGCAATCAGCCCCAGCATTTT.

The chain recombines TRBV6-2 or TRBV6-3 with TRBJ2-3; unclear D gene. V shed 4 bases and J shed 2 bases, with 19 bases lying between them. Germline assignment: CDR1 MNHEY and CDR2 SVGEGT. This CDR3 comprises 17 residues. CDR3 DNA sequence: TGTGCCAGCAGTTTACGAACCAATGCAGTTCTCACAGATACGCAGTATTTT. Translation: CASSLRTNAVLTDTQYF.

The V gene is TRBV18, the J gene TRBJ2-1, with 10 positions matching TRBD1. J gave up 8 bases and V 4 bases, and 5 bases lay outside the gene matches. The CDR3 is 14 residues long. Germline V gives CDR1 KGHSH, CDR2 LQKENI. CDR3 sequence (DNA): TGTGCCAGCTCACGAGGACAGGGGGTCCATGAGCAGTTCTTC. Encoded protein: CASSRGQGVHEQFF.

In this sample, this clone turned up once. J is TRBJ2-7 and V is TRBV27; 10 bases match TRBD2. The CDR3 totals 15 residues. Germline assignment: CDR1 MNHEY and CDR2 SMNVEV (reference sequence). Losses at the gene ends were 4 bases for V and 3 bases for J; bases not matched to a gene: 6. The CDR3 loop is CASSSTGLARYEQYF. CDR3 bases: TGTGCCAGCAGTTCCACGGGACTAGCGCGCTACGAGCAGTACTTC.

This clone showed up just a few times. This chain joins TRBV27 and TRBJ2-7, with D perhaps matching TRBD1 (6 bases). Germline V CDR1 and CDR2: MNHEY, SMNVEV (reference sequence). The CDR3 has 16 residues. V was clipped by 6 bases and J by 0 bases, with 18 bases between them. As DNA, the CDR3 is TGTGCCAGCAGCCGAGTACCCGGACAGAGCTCCTACGAGCAGTACTTC. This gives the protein CASSRVPGQSSYEQYF.

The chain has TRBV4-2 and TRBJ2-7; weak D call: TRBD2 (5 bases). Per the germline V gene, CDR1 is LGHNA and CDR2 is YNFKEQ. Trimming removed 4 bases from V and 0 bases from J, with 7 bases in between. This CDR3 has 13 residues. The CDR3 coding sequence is TGTGCCAGCAGCCGGGAGTTCTCCTACGAGCAGTACTTC. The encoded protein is CASSREFSYEQYF.

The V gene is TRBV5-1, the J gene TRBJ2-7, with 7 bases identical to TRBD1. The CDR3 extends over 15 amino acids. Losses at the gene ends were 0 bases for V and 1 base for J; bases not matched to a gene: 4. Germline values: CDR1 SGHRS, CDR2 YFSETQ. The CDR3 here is CASSLAATGSYEQYF. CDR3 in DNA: TGCGCCAGCAGCTTGGCCGCGACAGGGTCCTACGAGCAGTACTTC.

In DNA, the CDR3 is TGTGCCAGCAGCGTAGAGGGCGGGGGGCAGGAGACCCAGTACTTC. Translation gives CASSVEGGGQETQYF. The rearrangement links TRBV9 to TRBJ2-5; TRBD2 matches 8 bases. Per the germline V gene, CDR1 is SGDLS and CDR2 is YYNGEE. CDR3 length: 15 amino acids. V dropped 0 bases and J dropped 5; count of bases not matched to a gene: 6.

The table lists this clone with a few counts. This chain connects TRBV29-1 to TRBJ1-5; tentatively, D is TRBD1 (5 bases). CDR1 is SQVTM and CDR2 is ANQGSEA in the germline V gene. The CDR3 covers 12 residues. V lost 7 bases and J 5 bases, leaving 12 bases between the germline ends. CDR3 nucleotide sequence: TGCAGCGCGGCGACAGAAGATCAGCCCCAGCATTTT. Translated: CSAATEDQPQHF.

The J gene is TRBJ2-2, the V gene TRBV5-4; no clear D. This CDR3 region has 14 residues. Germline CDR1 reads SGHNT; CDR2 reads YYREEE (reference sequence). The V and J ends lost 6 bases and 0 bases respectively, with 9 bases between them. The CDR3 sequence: CASNLDANTGELFF. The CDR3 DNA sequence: TGTGCCAGCAACCTAGACGCGAACACCGGGGAGCTGTTTTTT.

CDR3 in DNA: TGTGCCAGTAGTATGTCAGGGGTCCTTTCGAATGAGCAGTTCTTC. This gives the protein CASSMSGVLSNEQFF. The chain employs TRBV19 and TRBJ2-1; a possible D gene is TRBD1 (6 bases). Trimming removed 3 bases at V and 7 bases at J, with 16 bases between. CDR3 length equals 15 residues. The germline V gene has CDR1 LNHDA and CDR2 SQIVND (reference sequence).

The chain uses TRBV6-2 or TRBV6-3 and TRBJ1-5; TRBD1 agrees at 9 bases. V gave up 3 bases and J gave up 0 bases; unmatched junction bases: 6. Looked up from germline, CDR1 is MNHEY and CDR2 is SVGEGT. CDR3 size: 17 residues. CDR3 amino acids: CASSYGTGSNSNQPQHF. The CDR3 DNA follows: TGTGCCAGCAGTTATGGGACAGGGAGCAATAGCAATCAGCCCCAGCATTTT.

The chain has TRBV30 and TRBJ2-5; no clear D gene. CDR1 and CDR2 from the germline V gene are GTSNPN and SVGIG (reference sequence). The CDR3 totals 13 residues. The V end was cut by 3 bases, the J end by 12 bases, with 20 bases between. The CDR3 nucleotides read TGTGCCTGGAGCCGCATGCTAATAGCCGAGAAGTACTTC. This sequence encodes CAWSRMLIAEKYF.

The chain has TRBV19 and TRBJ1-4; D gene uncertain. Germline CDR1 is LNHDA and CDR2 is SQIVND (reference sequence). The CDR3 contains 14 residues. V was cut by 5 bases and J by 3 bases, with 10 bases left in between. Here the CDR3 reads CASSPDWSNEKLFF. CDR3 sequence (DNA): TGTGCCAGTAGTCCGGACTGGTCTAATGAAAAACTGTTTTTT. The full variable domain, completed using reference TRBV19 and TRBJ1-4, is DGGITQSPKYLFRKEGQNVTLSCEQNLNHDAMYWYRQDPGQGLRLIYYSQIVNDFQKGDIAEGYSVSREKKESFPLTVTSAQKNPTAFYLCASSPDWSNEKLFFGSGTQLSVL.

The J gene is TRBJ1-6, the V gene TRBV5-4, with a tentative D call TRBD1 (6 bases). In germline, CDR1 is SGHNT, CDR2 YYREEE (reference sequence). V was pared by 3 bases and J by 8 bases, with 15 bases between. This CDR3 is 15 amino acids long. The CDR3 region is CASSSPRGADSPLHF. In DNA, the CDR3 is TGTGCCAGCAGCTCACCCCGGGGGGCCGATTCACCCCTCCACTTT.

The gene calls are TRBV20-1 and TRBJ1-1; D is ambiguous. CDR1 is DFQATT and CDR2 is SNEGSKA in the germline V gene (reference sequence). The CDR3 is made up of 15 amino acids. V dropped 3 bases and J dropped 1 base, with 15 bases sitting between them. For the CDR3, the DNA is TGCAGTGCTAGTCTCCTTCGATCGGGGAACACTGAAGCTTTCTTT. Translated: CSASLLRSGNTEAFF.

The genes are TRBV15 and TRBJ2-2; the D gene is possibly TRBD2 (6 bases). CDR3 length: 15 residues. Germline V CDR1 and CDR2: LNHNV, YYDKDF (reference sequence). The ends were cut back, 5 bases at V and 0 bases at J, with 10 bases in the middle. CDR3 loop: CATSWDSANTGELFF. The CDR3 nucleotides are TGTGCCACCAGCTGGGACTCTGCGAACACCGGGGAGCTGTTTTTT.

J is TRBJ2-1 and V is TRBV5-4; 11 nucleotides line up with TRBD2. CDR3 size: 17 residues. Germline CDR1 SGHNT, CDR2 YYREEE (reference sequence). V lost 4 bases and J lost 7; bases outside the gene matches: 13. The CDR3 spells CASSPRGVAGGLNEQFF. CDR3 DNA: TGTGCCAGCAGCCCCCGAGGGGTAGCGGGGGGGCTAAATGAGCAGTTCTTC. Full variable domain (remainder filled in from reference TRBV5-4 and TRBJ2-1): ETGVTQSPTHLIKTRGQQVTLRCSSQSGHNTVSWYQQALGQGPQFIFQYYREEENGRGNFPPRFSGLQFPNYSSELNVNALELDDSALYLCASSPRGVAGGLNEQFFGPGTRLTVL.

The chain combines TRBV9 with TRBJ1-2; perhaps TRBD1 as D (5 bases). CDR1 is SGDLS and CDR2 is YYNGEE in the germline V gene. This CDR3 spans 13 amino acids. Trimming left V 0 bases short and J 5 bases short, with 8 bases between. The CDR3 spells CASSVDRNYGYTF. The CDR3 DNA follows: TGTGCCAGCAGCGTAGACAGGAATTATGGCTACACCTTC.

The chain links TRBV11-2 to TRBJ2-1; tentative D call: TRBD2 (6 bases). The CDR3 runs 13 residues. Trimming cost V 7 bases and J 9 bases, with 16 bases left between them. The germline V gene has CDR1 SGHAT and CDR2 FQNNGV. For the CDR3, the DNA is TGTGCCAGCACCACCCTTGGGGGGTTTGAGCAGTTCTTC. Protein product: CASTTLGGFEQFF.

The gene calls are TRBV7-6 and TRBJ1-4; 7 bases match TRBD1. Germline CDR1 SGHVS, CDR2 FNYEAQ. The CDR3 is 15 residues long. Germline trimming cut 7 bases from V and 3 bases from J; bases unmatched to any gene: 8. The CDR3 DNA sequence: TGTGCCAGCACCCATCGGGGGACAGCTAATGAAAAACTGTTTTTT. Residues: CASTHRGTANEKLFF.

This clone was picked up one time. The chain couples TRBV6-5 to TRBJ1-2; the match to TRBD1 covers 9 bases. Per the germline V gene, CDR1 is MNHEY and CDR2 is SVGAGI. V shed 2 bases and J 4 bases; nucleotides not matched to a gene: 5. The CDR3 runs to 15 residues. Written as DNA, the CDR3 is TGTGCCAGCAGTTACGGGGACAGGGACGGCTATGGCTACACCTTC. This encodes CASSYGDRDGYGYTF.

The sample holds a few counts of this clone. The CDR3 DNA is TGTGCCTGGAGAACAGCGGGAGGCCCTGGTACGCAGTATTTT. Translated, it gives CAWRTAGGPGTQYF. The chain uses TRBV30 and TRBJ2-3, with TRBD2 matching over 9 bases. V lost 3 bases and J lost 8; bases outside the gene matches: 9. Germline V gene data show CDR1 as GTSNPN and CDR2 as SVGIG (reference sequence). The CDR3 extends over 14 amino acids.

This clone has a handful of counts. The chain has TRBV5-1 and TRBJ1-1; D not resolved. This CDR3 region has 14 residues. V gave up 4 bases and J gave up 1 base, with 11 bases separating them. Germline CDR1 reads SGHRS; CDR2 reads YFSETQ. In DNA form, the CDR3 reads TGCGCCAGCAGCACCCCCTCGGGGAACACTGAAGCTTTCTTT. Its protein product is CASSTPSGNTEAFF.

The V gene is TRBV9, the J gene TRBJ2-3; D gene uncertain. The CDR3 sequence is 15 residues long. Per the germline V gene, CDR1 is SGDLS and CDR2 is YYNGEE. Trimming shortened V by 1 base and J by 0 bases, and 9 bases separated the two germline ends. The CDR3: CASSVLTSSTDTQYF. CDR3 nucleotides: TGTGCCAGCAGCGTATTGACATCTAGCACAGATACGCAGTATTTT. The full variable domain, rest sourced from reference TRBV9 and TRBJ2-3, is DSGVTQTPKHLITATGQRVTLRCSPRSGDLSVYWYQQSLDQGLQFLIQYYNGEERAKGNILERFSAQQFPDLHSELNLSSLELGDSALYFCASSVLTSSTDTQYFGPGTRLTVL.